These T cell receptor beta chains were read from a single sample in a study of T cell repertoires in cytomegalovirus infection. MiXCR was run by TCRdb on the reads, yielding one entry per CDR3 protein. Of fewer than 300,000 distinct CDR3 sequences in the sample, about 26% were seen once. The sample taken for sequencing was PBMCs. The origin of the receptors is a human donor in good health (CMV status not recorded). Some clones in this sample may be carry-over from other donors' samples. The CDR3 runs from the conserved cysteine through the conserved F or W. The D gene is left open where the match is weak. Only some rows state a clone size, as once, few, many or a class for expanded clones.

TRBV12-3/TRBV12-4	-	TRBD1	TRBJ1-6	TGTGCCAGCAGCCCTACCGGGACAGGGCGGTCACCCCTCCACTTT	CASSPTGTGRSPLHF
TRBV7-9	many	-	TRBJ2-5	TGTGCCAGCAGCTTGCCCGAGGCAGCGCAAGAGACCCAGTACTTC	CASSLPEAAQETQYF
TRBV12-3/TRBV12-4	once	TRBD2	TRBJ2-1	TGTGCCAGCAGTTTACGGCTAGCGGATACTGAGCAGTTGTTC	CASSLRLADTEQLF
TRBV3-1	-	-	TRBJ2-5	TGTGCCAGCAGCCTCCTAGGGGGCGGGGGGCAAGAGACCCAGTACTTC	CASSLLGGGGQETQYF
TRBV5-4	-	-	TRBJ2-4	TGTGCCAGCAGCTTGGCCTCCTCACCTATGAACATTCAGTACTTC	CASSLASSPMNIQYF
TRBV29-1	many	TRBD2	TRBJ2-7	TGCAGCGTACCGGGACTAGCGGGCTACGAGCAGTACTTC	CSVPGLAGYEQYF
TRBV7-6	-	TRBD2	TRBJ2-5	TGTGCCAGCAGCTTAGCCCCGGGACTAGAGGAGGGAGAGACCCAGTACTTC	CASSLAPGLEEGETQYF
TRBV19	few	-	TRBJ1-2	TGTGCCAGTAGTAACAAAGGTCGCGCGTGGGGCTACACCTTC	CASSNKGRAWGYTF
TRBV7-2	few	-	TRBJ1-2	TGTGCCAGCAGCTCCCGTCTTTGGTACACCTTC	CASSSRLWYTF
TRBV3-1	-	TRBD1	TRBJ2-7	TGTGCCAGCAGCCTCCTAGGACAGGGCGAGCAGTACTTC	CASSLLGQGEQYF
TRBV7-8	-	TRBD1	TRBJ2-2	TGTGCCAGCAGCGCAGGGGGCTTAGGAAACACCGGGGAGCTGTTTTTT	CASSAGGLGNTGELFF
TRBV28	few	-	TRBJ1-5	TGTGCCAGCAGTATCCAGGACGGACGATATAGCAATCAGCCCCAGCATTTT	CASSIQDGRYSNQPQHF
TRBV6-1	-	-	TRBJ1-1	TGTGCCAGCAGTGAACGCGACGGCCCCACTGAAGCTTTCTTT	CASSERDGPTEAFF
TRBV5-1	-	-	TRBJ1-2	TGCGCCAGCAGCCCCTCGATCCGGGACCCAAGCACTGGCTACACCTTC	CASSPSIRDPSTGYTF
TRBV11-2	once	-	TRBJ2-7	TGTGCCAGCAGCTTCCGTGGGGGGCACTACGAGCAGTACTTC	CASSFRGGHYEQYF
TRBV28	-	-	TRBJ2-4	TGTGCCAGCAGGACCAGGGGTCCCCCCCACCTAGCCAAAAACATTCAGTACTTC	CASRTRGPPHLAKNIQYF
TRBV24-1	-	TRBD1	TRBJ1-5	TGTGCCACCAGTGATACGACAGGGTTGGACAATCAGCCCCAGCATTTT	CATSDTTGLDNQPQHF
TRBV7-9	-	-	TRBJ1-1	TGTGCCAGCAGCCTCCCATTGGGGGTTAGCACTGAAGCTTTCTTT	CASSLPLGVSTEAFF
TRBV11-2	-	-	TRBJ1-6	TGTGCCAGCAGCTTAGCAGGGGAAGGTTCACCCCTCCACTTT	CASSLAGEGSPLHF
TRBV11-2	many	TRBD1	TRBJ1-1	TGTGCCAGCAGCTTATTCACAGGGGTAGGAACGGCGGAAGCTTTCTTT	CASSLFTGVGTAEAFF
TRBV5-6	many	TRBD1	TRBJ2-6	TGTGCCAGCCTAACAGGGGGCTTAGGTGGGGCCAACGTCCTGACTTTC	CASLTGGLGGANVLTF
TRBV11-2	-	-	TRBJ2-7	TGTGCCAGCAGCTTAGTCGTTGGCACCTACGAGCAGTACTTC	CASSLVVGTYEQYF
TRBV7-3	many	-	TRBJ2-6	TGTGCCAGCAGCCCCCCTGGGGCCAACGTCCTGACTTTC	CASSPPGANVLTF
TRBV28	many	-	TRBJ2-3	TGTGCCAGCAGTTTCATAAGACTTAGCACAGATACGCAGTATTTT	CASSFIRLSTDTQYF
TRBV27	-	TRBD2	TRBJ2-5	TGTGCCAGCAGTTTTGTCGGAGGACGAGCGGGAGGGTTCCAAGAGACCCAGTACTTC	CASSFVGGRAGGFQETQYF
TRBV5-1	-	TRBD1	TRBJ2-5	TGCGCCAGCAGCTTGAGTCAGGGGGCCTTGCAGACCCAGTACTTC	CASSLSQGALQTQYF
TRBV24-1	few	TRBD1	TRBJ2-2	TGTGCCACCAGTGATCCCGGGACAGACACCGGGGAGCTGTTTTTT	CATSDPGTDTGELFF
TRBV6-2/TRBV6-3	few	-	TRBJ2-1	TGTGCCAGCAGCGCCCTCCCCGGTAGCGGAGTAAGCTCCTACAATGAGCAGTTCTTC	CASSALPGSGVSSYNEQFF
TRBV27	-	-	TRBJ2-5	TGTGCCAGCAGTTTGTCTCGGGGCGGAGAGACCCAGTACTTC	CASSLSRGGETQYF
TRBV12-3/TRBV12-4	few	-	TRBJ1-1	TGTGCCAGCAGTTTAATTTCAGGGAGAGCTAATGAAGCTTTCTTT	CASSLISGRANEAFF
TRBV25-1	-	TRBD1	TRBJ2-5	TGTGCCAGCAGTGAAGGAACGGGACAGAGAGAGACCCAGTACTTC	CASSEGTGQRETQYF
TRBV7-7	few	-	TRBJ2-2	TGTGCTAGCAGCTTAGGAAGGACCGGGGAGCTGTTTTTT	CASSLGRTGELFF
TRBV29-1	-	-	TRBJ2-3	TGCAGCGTTGAAACGGGTTTCACAGATACGCAGTATTTT	CSVETGFTDTQYF
TRBV15	once	TRBD1	TRBJ2-3	TGTGCCACCAGCAGGCGGACAGGGGGGACAGATACGCAGTATTTT	CATSRRTGGTDTQYF
TRBV10-3	many	TRBD1	TRBJ1-2	TGTGCCATCAGTGGGACAGGGGATGGCTACACCTTC	CAISGTGDGYTF
TRBV4-2	many	TRBD1	TRBJ2-1	TGTGCCAGCAGCCTCGACAGGGGTGAGCAGTTCTTC	CASSLDRGEQFF
TRBV29-1	-	-	TRBJ2-1	TGCAGCGTTGATTTCAGCGGATCCTACAATGAGCAGTTCTTC	CSVDFSGSYNEQFF
TRBV20-1	few	TRBD2	TRBJ2-1	TGCAGTGCTAGGCTGATGAGCGGGACCAACAATGAGCAGTTCTTC	CSARLMSGTNNEQFF
TRBV6-5	many	-	TRBJ1-5	TGTGCCAGCAGTTACTCTAGGGTCGGACGGGTTCAGCCCCAGCATTTT	CASSYSRVGRVQPQHF
TRBV7-9	-	TRBD1	TRBJ1-4	TGTGCCAGCAGTTTGGGGGACAGGGTCGGCGGAAAACTGTTTTTT	CASSLGDRVGGKLFF
TRBV7-9	many	TRBD1	TRBJ1-2	TGTGCCAGCAGCCGCCCGACAGGGCGGACAAGGGGAAGCTACACCTTC	CASSRPTGRTRGSYTF
TRBV3-1	-	-	TRBJ1-5	TGTGCCAGCAGCCAAGGGGCCGGGGGCGAGTGGGGCAATCAGCCCCAGCATTTT	CASSQGAGGEWGNQPQHF
TRBV28	few	TRBD2	TRBJ2-1	TGTGCCAGCACTTTTGGCGGGGGGGCTGTCAATGAGCAGTTCTTC	CASTFGGGAVNEQFF
TRBV28	-	TRBD1	TRBJ1-2	TGTGCCAGCAGTTCGGGACAGGATAACTATGGCTACACCTTC	CASSSGQDNYGYTF
TRBV11-2	-	TRBD1	TRBJ1-1	TGTGCCAGCAGCTCCGGGCAGGGGGGGCGTGCTGAAGCTTTCTTT	CASSSGQGGRAEAFF